The rows below give T cell receptor beta chains drawn from one sample of a study of blood T cells in healthy people across ages. TCRdb analysed the 5' RACE reads with MiXCR anew, one entry per CDR3 protein. The table includes around 1,500,000 distinct CDR3 sequences, roughly 40% detected once. Sequenced material: blood. These receptors were collected from a woman under 30 in good health. Each CDR3 is given with its conserved first and last residue. The order of the fields is J gene, V gene, CDR3 length, D gene, clone size, CDR3 DNA, CDR3 protein. The D gene is left open where the match is weak. Expanded clones are given a class, and other clones once, few, many or no size at all.

TRBJ2-7,TRBV10-3,14,NA,few,TGTGCCATCAGTGAGTCGGAGGGACCCTACGAGCAGTACTTC,CAISESEGPYEQYF
TRBJ1-5,TRBV28,18,NA,few,TGTGCCAGCAGCTATGGGGGGATGTGGGCGGGAGATAATCAGCCCCAGCATTTT,CASSYGGMWAGDNQPQHF
TRBJ2-5,TRBV4-1,17,TRBD2,NA,TGCGCCAGCTCACCTAGCGGGGGGGCCTTCGGACGAGAGACCCAGTACTTC,CASSPSGGAFGRETQYF
TRBJ2-1,TRBV6-5,15,TRBD2,NA,TGTGCCAGCAGACCCCCTAGCGGGACCTACAATGAGCAGTTCTTC,CASRPPSGTYNEQFF
TRBJ2-7,TRBV15,16,TRBD2,NA,TGTGCCACCAGCAGTTACAGCGGGAGGGCCTCCTACGAGCAGTACTTC,CATSSYSGRASYEQYF
TRBJ1-2,TRBV6-1,13,NA,few,TGTGCCAGCGGAAAGACGGACTCCTATGGCTACACCTTC,CASGKTDSYGYTF
TRBJ2-3,TRBV29-1,19,TRBD2,NA,TGCAGCGTACGCGGGAGTGTATCCGGGGGGAGCCCTTTCACAGATACGCAGTATTTT,CSVRGSVSGGSPFTDTQYF
TRBJ2-7,TRBV12-3/TRBV12-4,13,NA,NA,TGTGCCAGCAGTTTTCGCAGGGCCGACGAGCAGTACTTC,CASSFRRADEQYF
TRBJ2-7,TRBV4-1,16,TRBD2,NA,TGCGCCAGCAGCCCAGGACTAGCGAACTACTCCTACGGGCAGTACTTC,CASSPGLANYSYGQYF
TRBJ2-4,TRBV5-1,13,NA,NA,TGCGCCAGCAGCCTTGATTCCGGGACGGAGACGTACTTC,CASSLDSGTETYF
TRBJ1-4,TRBV7-9,14,TRBD1,NA,TGTGCCAGCGGACAGGGGTATGGGTATGAAAAACTGTTTTTT,CASGQGYGYEKLFF
TRBJ2-3,TRBV20-1,13,NA,once,TGCAGTGTGGGGGCCACTAGCACAGATACGCAGTATTTT,CSVGATSTDTQYF
TRBJ2-5,TRBV7-8,19,NA,NA,TGTGCCAGCAGCTTAGTGGTATGGGTGGCGGGGCCGTACCAAGAGACCCAGTACTTC,CASSLVVWVAGPYQETQYF
TRBJ2-1,TRBV12-3/TRBV12-4,15,TRBD2,NA,TGTGCCAGCAACCCACTAGCGGGGGGGTACAATGAGCAGTTCTTC,CASNPLAGGYNEQFF
TRBJ2-7,TRBV6-2/TRBV6-3,13,NA,NA,TGTGCCGCGGCCAGGGGCGGGTTTTACGAGCAGTACTTC,CAAARGGFYEQYF
TRBJ1-5,TRBV20-1,14,NA,NA,TGCAGTGCTGGCCTAGGGGTGACAAATCAGCCCCAGCATTTT,CSAGLGVTNQPQHF
TRBJ2-7,TRBV6-1,15,NA,few,TGTGCCAGCAGTGATTGCGTTTTGGGGTCCTACGAGCAGTACTTC,CASSDCVLGSYEQYF
TRBJ2-4,TRBV6-1,13,TRBD2,NA,TGTGCCAGCAAGATTCATGGGGGGGACATTCAGTACTTC,CASKIHGGDIQYF
TRBJ2-6,TRBV6-5,13,NA,NA,TGTGCCAGCAGGCCACCTGGGGCCAACGTCGTGACTTTC,CASRPPGANVVTF
TRBJ2-2,TRBV19,14,NA,NA,TGTGCCAGTATACATGATAGGAGGCCGGGGGAGCTGTTTTTT,CASIHDRRPGELFF
TRBJ2-7,TRBV27,15,NA,few,TGTGCCAGCAGCCGCCGGGACCCCCTATCCTACGAGCAGTACTTC,CASSRRDPLSYEQYF
TRBJ2-7,TRBV4-2,15,TRBD2,NA,TGTGCCAGCAGCCAAGATCACACTAGCGGCTACGAGCAGTACTTC,CASSQDHTSGYEQYF
TRBJ1-2,TRBV28,16,NA,NA,TGTGCCAGCAGTCTAAAATTCCGGGACACCAACTATGGCTACACCTTC,CASSLKFRDTNYGYTF
TRBJ1-2,TRBV27,15,NA,NA,TGTGCCAGCAGTCCGGTGCCCTCGGGCAACTATGGCTACACCTTC,CASSPVPSGNYGYTF
TRBJ2-3,TRBV18,16,TRBD2,NA,TGTGCCAGCTCACCCGGACTAGCGGGAGAGGCAGATACGCAGTATTTT,CASSPGLAGEADTQYF
TRBJ2-7,TRBV3-1,14,TRBD2,NA,TGTGCCAGCAGCCCGCGGGAGGGTAACAATGAGCAGTACTTC,CASSPREGNNEQYF
TRBJ2-5,TRBV10-3,12,NA,few,TGTGCCATCAGTCCACAAGCTGAGACCCAGTACTTC,CAISPQAETQYF
TRBJ2-3,TRBV6-5,17,NA,NA,TGTGCCAGCAGTTACTTCGCGCGGGGTTCTAGCACAGATACGCAGTATTTT,CASSYFARGSSTDTQYF
TRBJ2-1,TRBV6-2/TRBV6-3,15,TRBD2,NA,TGTGCCACTTCTAGCGGGGGGGCTTTCCACAATGAGCAGTTCTTC,CATSSGGAFHNEQFF
TRBJ2-3,TRBV28,14,NA,NA,TGTGCCAGCAGGAAATGGGCCGACGGAGATACGCAGTATTTT,CASRKWADGDTQYF
TRBJ2-5,TRBV5-1,14,TRBD1,NA,TGCGCCGGCAGCCCCGGGACAGGGAAAGAGACCCAGTACTTC,CAGSPGTGKETQYF
TRBJ1-6,TRBV4-1,15,NA,NA,TGCGCCAGCAGCCTCTCTCCAGGGGAGGAGTCACCCCTCCACTTT,CASSLSPGEESPLHF
TRBJ2-3,TRBV15,17,TRBD2,NA,TGTGCCACCAGCAGAGATCCCAGCGGGGGGGTGGCAGATACGCAGTATTTT,CATSRDPSGGVADTQYF
TRBJ1-2,TRBV5-1,13,TRBD1,NA,TGCGCCAGCAGCGGGGACAGTACGTATGGCTACACCTTC,CASSGDSTYGYTF
TRBJ2-1,TRBV29-1,16,NA,NA,TGCAGCGTTGACGGTTTTCCGGGACGGCCCTACAATGAGCAGTTCTTC,CSVDGFPGRPYNEQFF
TRBJ1-4,TRBV27,15,NA,NA,TGTGCCAGCAGTGGCAAGACAGGAACTAATGAAAAACTGTTTTTT,CASSGKTGTNEKLFF
TRBJ1-2,TRBV10-3,15,TRBD1,NA,TGTGCCATCAGTGGGGGGGACAGCCAAGTCTATGGCTACACCTTC,CAISGGDSQVYGYTF
TRBJ2-7,TRBV2,16,NA,NA,TGTGCCAGCAGCGGGGGTCAGGGGACGGGTTCCTACGAGCAGTACTTC,CASSGGQGTGSYEQYF
TRBJ2-4,TRBV9,15,NA,few,TGTGCCTGCAGCGGTGAGGGCCTTGCCAAAAACATTCAGTACTTC,CACSGEGLAKNIQYF
TRBJ2-7,TRBV6-5,15,TRBD2,once,TGTGCCAGCAGTGCTCCCGGGACTAGCGGGAAAGAGCAGTACTTC,CASSAPGTSGKEQYF
TRBJ2-7,TRBV6-1,15,NA,NA,TGTGCCAGCAGGGTAGCCGGGACGGAGTCCTACGAGCAGTACTTC,CASRVAGTESYEQYF
TRBJ2-2,TRBV20-1,14,TRBD2,NA,TGCAGTGCTAGGAGCGGGAGCGACACCGGGGAGCTGTTTTTT,CSARSGSDTGELFF
TRBJ2-5,TRBV7-7,15,TRBD1,NA,TGTGCTAGCAGCTCCGGGACAGGGGGCTCTGAGACCCAGTACTTC,CASSSGTGGSETQYF
TRBJ1-2,TRBV28,11,NA,few,TGTGCCAGCGGATCTAACTATGGCTACACCTTC,CASGSNYGYTF
TRBJ2-7,TRBV3-1,14,NA,few,TGTGCCAGCAGCCAAGGTGTCAGCCCCACCGAGCAGTACTTC,CASSQGVSPTEQYF
TRBJ1-5,TRBV28,16,NA,NA,TGTGCCAGCAGTTCCGGGGGACCCTATAGCAATCAGCCCCAGCATTTT,CASSSGGPYSNQPQHF
TRBJ2-3,TRBV20-1,14,TRBD1,NA,TGCAGTGGCAGAAGACAGGGAATCACAGATACGCAGTATTTT,CSGRRQGITDTQYF
TRBJ2-1,TRBV2,14,TRBD2,few,TGTGCCAGCAGTGAACAGCGGGGTCCGGGAGAGCAGTTCTTC,CASSEQRGPGEQFF
TRBJ1-4,TRBV3-1,15,NA,NA,TGTGCCAGCAGCCAAGATTATTCAGGAACTGAAAAACTGTTTTTT,CASSQDYSGTEKLFF
TRBJ2-7,TRBV10-3,11,NA,few,TGTGCTGCCGGGGACCAGTACGAGCAGTACTTC,CAAGDQYEQYF
TRBJ1-1,TRBV4-1,15,NA,NA,TGCGCCAGCAGACTCGATCGGACGGGGAACACTGAAGCTTTCTTT,CASRLDRTGNTEAFF
TRBJ2-5,TRBV6-5,13,NA,once,TGTGCCAGCAGTTACTTTACAGGGAATGAGCAGTACTTC,CASSYFTGNEQYF
TRBJ2-2,TRBV4-1,20,TRBD2,NA,TGCGCCAGCAGTCCCCTAGGGACTAGCGATATCGGGGTGGGTACCGGGGAGCTGTTTTTT,CASSPLGTSDIGVGTGELFF
TRBJ1-1,TRBV10-3,14,TRBD1,NA,TGTGCCATCAGTATGACAGGGGGTAACACTGAAGCTTTCTTT,CAISMTGGNTEAFF
TRBJ1-1,TRBV9,16,NA,few,TGTGCCAGCAGCGTAGTCGACAGCTACCCGAACACTGAAGCTTTCTTT,CASSVVDSYPNTEAFF
TRBJ2-1,TRBV14,14,TRBD2,NA,TGTGCCGGCAGCCTTCTAGCGGGCTGGAATGAGCAGTTCTTC,CAGSLLAGWNEQFF